This T cell receptor (beta chain) is drawn from a study of control samples from healthy donors and cancer patients (dated by TCRdb to 2018 to 2021). Libraries were made using the immunoSEQ multiplex PCR assay. TCRdb took this table from immuneACCESS and kept in-frame rearrangements with V and J called. Such tables lack part of the clones; where checked against another copy, unresolved V genes explain under half of the gap, and the rest is unexplained. Here the sample has about 130,000 clones; approximately 91% occur a single time. More than 2.5% of the sample is taken by the ten largest. Cut back by 0 bases and 11 bases, the V and J ends lie 13 bases apart. Including cysteine and phenylalanine, the CDR3 has 13 amino acids. The only DNA kept is the CDR3, 39 bases in frame from the first base. The germline V gene specifies MDHEN as CDR1 and SYDVKM as CDR2. Details on this clone: This receptor's antigen is unknown. There are no base qualities to consult, and no much larger clone falls within one base. At the DNA level, this CDR3 is encoded by other sequences in the same sample as well.

This clonotype was obtained from a man between 50 and 59 years old in good health. The chain was built from TRBV28 and TRBJ1-1, with a weak D call of TRBD1 (6 bases match). Sequencing was done on a sample of blood. The CDR3 reads CASSLWGGRGAFF. The DNA sequence reads TGTGCCAGCAGTTTATGGGGGGGGCGCGGGGCTTTCTTT.